Below, 27 T cell receptor beta chains from the same sample are listed, as sequenced in a study of blood T cell repertoires in COVID-19. Clones were sequenced by immunoSEQ multiplex PCR, and TCRdb holds only the in-frame ones, with some missing. The table lists 45,000 to 55,000 clones, approximately 84% of them singletons. Sequencing input: peripheral blood. These TCRs come from a human donor with active or convalescent COVID-19. The donor label of this sample is uncertain.

V usage is TRBV2 and J usage is TRBJ1-5, with TRBD1 matching 8 bases. This CDR3 is 14 amino acids long. Trimming at V came to 6 bases and at J to 6 bases, leaving 7 bases not matched to a gene. Looked up from germline, CDR1 is SNHLY and CDR2 is FYNNEI. Written as DNA, the CDR3 is TGTGCCAGCAGCGCGGACAGGGCGCCTCAGCCCCAGCATTTT. Amino acid sequence: CASSADRAPQPQHF.

The chain is built from TRBV7-8 and TRBJ2-1, with unresolved D. There are 15 residues in the CDR3. Trimming left V 5 bases short and J 4 bases short, with 15 bases between. CDR1 SGHVS and CDR2 FQNEAQ come from the germline V gene. The chain's CDR3 is CASSPLVSSYNEQFF. As DNA, the CDR3 is TGTGCCAGCAGCCCCCTCGTTTCTTCTTACAATGAGCAGTTCTTC.

The chain uses TRBV7-9 and TRBJ1-3, with 8 bases aligning to TRBD1. This CDR3 is 17 amino acids long. Trimming removed 6 bases from V and 4 bases from J; junction bases left unmatched: 14. The germline CDR1 and CDR2 sequences are SEHNR and FQNEAQ (reference sequence). For the CDR3, the DNA is TGTGCCAGCAGACCGCCAGGGGGCAAAACTCTCGGAAACACCATATATTTT. Translating it yields CASRPPGGKTLGNTIYF.

The rearrangement uses TRBV12-3 or TRBV12-4 and TRBJ1-5; 7 positions agree with TRBD1. V lost 3 bases to trimming and J lost 7 bases; unmatched junction nucleotides: 3. This CDR3 region has 13 residues. This CDR3 reads CASSFARGQPQHF. Here the CDR3 DNA reads TGTGCCAGCAGTTTCGCCAGGGGGCAGCCCCAGCATTTT.

The CDR3 region is CASSLWAGEGQPQHF. CDR3 DNA: TGCGCCAGCAGCTTGTGGGCAGGGGAGGGTCAGCCCCAGCATTTT. V gene TRBV5-1 combines with J gene TRBJ1-5, with D perhaps matching TRBD1 (6 bases). From germline, CDR1 is SGHRS and CDR2 YFSETQ. Trimming left V 1 base short and J 6 bases short, with 14 bases between. The CDR3 spans 15 residues. Full variable domain (missing parts from reference TRBV5-1 and TRBJ1-5): KAGVTQTPRYLIKTRGQQVTLSCSPISGHRSVSWYQQTPGQGLQFLFEYFSETQRNKGNFPGRFSGRQFSNSRSEMNVSTLELGDSALYLCASSLWAGEGQPQHFGDGTRLSIL.

The chain recombines TRBV6-6 with TRBJ2-1; possibly TRBD2 for D (5 bases). This CDR3 region has 13 residues. The germline gives CDR1 MNHNY, CDR2 SVGAGI (reference sequence). Trimming cost V 4 bases and J 8 bases, with 12 bases left between them. CDR3 sequence (DNA): TGTGCCAGCAGTTCCGATTGGCGGGATGAGCAGTTCTTC. Encoded protein: CASSSDWRDEQFF.

This clone has ten or more counts. The chain has TRBV14 and TRBJ1-1; 8 bases are a match to TRBD1. CDR1 SGHDN and CDR2 FVKESK come from the germline V gene. V was pared by 4 bases and J by 11 bases, with 12 bases of the junction left unmatched. The CDR3 runs 14 residues. In DNA, the CDR3 is TGTGCCAGCAGCCGCATAGACAGGGGTCTTAAGGCTTTCTTT. The encoded protein is CASSRIDRGLKAFF.

V and J are TRBV5-1 and TRBJ2-1; TRBD2 aligns across 12 bases. The CDR3 loop spans 16 amino acids. Germline V gives CDR1 SGHRS, CDR2 YFSETQ. Trimming removed 1 base from V and 6 bases from J; junction bases left unmatched: 5. The CDR3 DNA reads as TGCGCCAGCAGCTTGAGCGGGACTAGCGGGTTCAATGAGCAGTTCTTC. Translation gives CASSLSGTSGFNEQFF.

V usage is TRBV9 and J usage is TRBJ2-1; D ambiguous. This CDR3 spans 15 amino acids. CDR1 and CDR2 from the germline V gene are SGDLS and YYNGEE. Trimming cost V 1 base and J 0 bases, with 8 bases left between them. CDR3: CASSVSVSSYNEQFF. Here the CDR3 DNA reads TGTGCCAGCAGCGTAAGCGTTAGCTCCTACAATGAGCAGTTCTTC. The whole variable domain, remainder taken from reference TRBV9 and TRBJ2-1, is DSGVTQTPKHLITATGQRVTLRCSPRSGDLSVYWYQQSLDQGLQFLIQYYNGEERAKGNILERFSAQQFPDLHSELNLSSLELGDSALYFCASSVSVSSYNEQFFGPGTRLTVL.

This clone was detected a few times. The rearrangement joins TRBV19 to TRBJ1-5; maybe TRBD1 (5 bases). Germline V gives CDR1 LNHDA, CDR2 SQIVND (reference sequence). The length of the CDR3 is 14 residues. The ends were cut back, 2 bases at V and 2 bases at J, with 7 bases in the middle. DNA for the CDR3: TGTGCCAGTAGTATAACCAGGGGCAATCAGCCCCAGCATTTT. Amino acid sequence: CASSITRGNQPQHF.

This chain uses TRBV10-1 with TRBJ2-4; D uncertain. Deletions cut 3 bases from V and 0 bases from J, with 6 bases between. The CDR3 is 14 amino acids. Per the germline V gene, CDR1 is WNHNN and CDR2 is SYGVQD (reference sequence). CDR3 DNA: TGCGCCAGCAGTGACACTCTAGCCAAAAACATTCAGTACTTC. Amino acid sequence: CASSDTLAKNIQYF.

The genes are TRBV10-1 and TRBJ2-1; 10 bases map to TRBD1. CDR1 is WNHNN and CDR2 is SYGVQD in the germline V gene (reference sequence). V was clipped by 7 bases and J by 5 bases; unmatched bases: 5. The CDR3 length is 14 residues. As DNA, the CDR3 is TGCGCCAGCAAACCGGGACAGGGGAACAATGAGCAGTTCTTC. It is translated as CASKPGQGNNEQFF.

The chain carries TRBV7-2 and TRBJ2-1; possibly TRBD2 for D (6 bases). This CDR3 is built from 16 residues. Germline CDR1 is SGHTA and CDR2 is FQGNSA. Deletions cut 6 bases from V and 4 bases from J, with 19 bases between. The CDR3, as DNA: TGTGCCAGCAGACTCCTACCGGGACTGAGGTACAATGAGCAGTTCTTC. Amino acid sequence: CASRLLPGLRYNEQFF.

The chain carries TRBV20-1 and TRBJ2-1; unclear D gene. From germline, CDR1 is DFQATT and CDR2 SNEGSKA (reference sequence). The CDR3 length is 11 residues. CDR3 protein: CSASGVNEQFF. CDR3 bases: TGCAGCGCAAGTGGAGTCAATGAGCAGTTCTTC.

The chain employs TRBV24-1 and TRBJ2-2, with D unclear. CDR1 KGHDR and CDR2 SFDVKD come from the germline V gene. The V and J ends lost 2 bases and 1 base respectively, with 4 bases between them. CDR3 length: 14 residues. CDR3 amino acids: CATSDYRNTGELFF. CDR3 DNA: TGTGCCACCAGTGATTACAGGAACACCGGGGAGCTGTTTTTT.

V and J are TRBV15 and TRBJ1-4, with 7 bases identical to TRBD1. Germline CDR1 LNHNV, CDR2 YYDKDF (reference sequence). Trimming removed 1 base from V and 4 bases from J; junction bases left unmatched: 6. The CDR3 length is 16 residues. The CDR3 nucleotides read TGTGCCACCAGCAGAGCACAGGGGCCGCTTAATGAAAAACTGTTTTTT. Translating it yields CATSRAQGPLNEKLFF.

The V call is TRBV5-5, the J call TRBJ1-1; TRBD1 matches 7 bases. CDR3 length: 14 amino acids. V gave up 0 bases and J gave up 1 base; unmatched junction bases: 0. CDR1 is SGHKS, CDR2 YYEKEE, per germline (reference sequence). DNA for the CDR3: TGTGCCAGCAGCTTGGACAGGGGGAACACTGAAGCTTTCTTT. Translated, it gives CASSLDRGNTEAFF.

This chain links TRBV11-2 with TRBJ1-6, with a tentative D call TRBD1 (5 bases). CDR1 is SGHAT, CDR2 FQNNGV, per germline. The V end lost 6 bases, the J end lost 7 bases, and 13 bases lay between the germline ends. The CDR3 runs 14 residues. CDR3 in DNA: TGTGCCAGCAGGGTTCAGGAGGGGAATTCACCCCTCCACTTT. Amino acid sequence: CASRVQEGNSPLHF.

The genes are TRBV10-1 and TRBJ2-2; TRBD1 matches at 7 bases. Germline assignment: CDR1 WNHNN and CDR2 SYGVQD (reference sequence). With V trimmed by 6 bases and J by 3 bases, 7 bases remained unmatched. This CDR3 region has 15 residues. CDR3 DNA: TGCGCCAGCAGATCCGGGACAGACGACACCGGGGAGCTGTTTTTT. Protein product: CASRSGTDDTGELFF.

The chain joins TRBV7-3 to TRBJ2-1, with D unresolved. The ends were cut back, 3 bases at V and 2 bases at J, with 8 bases in the middle. CDR3 length: 14 amino acids. Germline V lookup: CDR1 SGHTA, CDR2 FQGTGA. The CDR3 coding sequence is TGTGCCAGCAGCTTCTCCAACACCTACAATGAGCAGTTCTTC. Translation: CASSFSNTYNEQFF. The variable domain in full, completed from reference TRBV7-3 and TRBJ2-1, reads GAGVSQTPSNKVTEKGKYVELRCDPISGHTALYWYRQSLGQGPEFLIYFQGTGAADDSGLPNDRFFAVRPEGSVSTLKIQRTERGDSAVYLCASSFSNTYNEQFFGPGTRLTVL.

CDR3 sequence reads: CASSVGTSGSIDTQYF. Here the CDR3 DNA reads TGTGCCAGCAGCGTAGGGACTAGCGGGAGTATAGATACGCAGTATTTT. The chain couples TRBV9 to TRBJ2-3; 13 positions agree with TRBD2. The CDR3 has 16 amino acids. Germline lookup yields CDR1 SGDLS and CDR2 YYNGEE. Trimming at V came to 0 bases and at J to 5 bases, leaving 3 bases not matched to a gene.

In its sample, this clone was seen a few times. The gene calls are TRBV5-1 and TRBJ1-1, with 9 bases matching TRBD1. This CDR3 spans 14 amino acids. In germline, CDR1 is SGHRS, CDR2 YFSETQ. V dropped 0 bases and J dropped 11; count of bases not matched to a gene: 8. CDR3 loop: CASSLGGDRVRAFF. The CDR3 DNA reads TGCGCCAGCAGCTTGGGAGGGGACAGGGTGCGGGCTTTCTTT.

V is TRBV7-9 and J is TRBJ1-5; weak D call: TRBD1 (6 bases). The V end lost 3 bases, the J end lost 1 base, and 7 bases lay between the germline ends. The CDR3 is made up of 14 amino acids. CDR1 and CDR2 from the germline V gene are SEHNR and FQNEAQ (reference sequence). CDR3 bases: TGTGCCAGCAGCTTCACAGGGAGCAATCAGCCCCAGCATTTT. This sequence encodes CASSFTGSNQPQHF. The full variable domain, completed using reference TRBV7-9 and TRBJ1-5, is DTGVSQNPRHKITKRGQNVTFRCDPISEHNRLYWYRQTLGQGPEFLTYFQNEAQLEKSRLLSDRFSAERPKGSFSTLEIQRTEQGDSAMYLCASSFTGSNQPQHFGDGTRLSIL.

The V gene is TRBV28, the J gene TRBJ1-4; 9 nucleotides match TRBD1. Unmatched junction bases numbered 15, after V lost 6 bases and J lost 10 bases. Germline CDR1 is MDHEN and CDR2 is SYDVKM. This CDR3 has 16 amino acids. The CDR3 spells CASRDRDRVFELKLFF. DNA for the CDR3: TGTGCCAGCAGGGACCGGGACAGGGTATTCGAGTTAAAACTGTTTTTT.

V and J are TRBV9 and TRBJ2-1, with 13 bases fitting TRBD2. The V gene's germline CDR1 is SGDLS and CDR2 YYNGEE. The CDR3 length is 17 residues. V dropped 2 bases and J dropped 7; count of bases not matched to a gene: 9. The CDR3 spells CASSVWTSGGLGNEQFF. The CDR3 bases are TGTGCCAGCAGCGTTTGGACTAGCGGGGGCCTCGGGAATGAGCAGTTCTTC.

This rearrangement joins TRBV3-1 (or the pseudogene TRBV3-2) to TRBJ2-2; the D gene is possibly TRBD1 (5 bases). The V gene lost 2 bases and the J gene lost 8 bases, with 9 bases spanning the gap. The germline gives CDR1 LGHDT, CDR2 YNNKEL (reference sequence). CDR3 size: 13 residues. The CDR3 sequence is CASSQQGRGELFF. The CDR3 DNA reads as TGTGCCAGCAGCCAACAGGGAAGGGGGGAGCTGTTTTTT.

This chain connects TRBV18 to TRBJ1-2, with 7 positions matching TRBD1. The V segment lost 3 bases and the J segment 6 bases; nucleotides outside the gene matches: 7. The length of the CDR3 is 14 residues. Per germline, CDR1 KGHSH and CDR2 LQKENI. The CDR3 loop reads CASSPAGQGDGYTF. CDR3 DNA: TGTGCCAGCTCACCGGCAGGGCAGGGGGATGGCTACACCTTC.